This note documents a single TCR beta chain sequence. Its cognate antigen is unknown. The germline V and J ends were trimmed by 2 bases and 2 bases, with 10 bases remaining between them. This CDR3 contains 14 residues. The germline V gene encodes CDR1 MDHEN and CDR2 SYDVKM. The sample originates from a study of neoadjuvant anti-PD-1 for oral cavity cancer. Study at large: Patients mostly received three to four biweekly nivolumab doses at 3 mg/kg before surgery. Study results and caveats: With a few patients per group, TCR findings need larger cohorts.

Blood libraries mostly used 450 to 550 ng genomic DNA, six replicates each. Using immunoSEQ multiplex PCR, the repertoire was profiled, and TCRdb retains in-frame clones only, with some absent. The sample includes about 80,000 clones, more than 80% seen only once; the top ten take over 2.5%. The source is a person between 35 and 79 years old with oral cavity squamous cell carcinoma. This material consisted of PBMCs, taken before nivolumab (anti-PD-1) treatment. The chain has TRBV28 and TRBJ2-7; D uncertain. The CDR3 region is CASSLSQPPYEQYF. As DNA, the CDR3 is TGTGCCAGCAGTTTAAGCCAGCCGCCCTACGAGCAGTACTTC. Supplemented by reference TRBV28 and TRBJ2-7, the full variable domain reads DVKVTQSSRYLVKRTGEKVFLECVQDMDHENMFWYRQDPGLGLRLIYFSYDVKMKEKGDIPEGYSVSREKKERFSLILESASTNQTSMYLCASSLSQPPYEQYFGPGTRLTVT.